This T cell receptor (beta chain) was retrieved from a study of regulatory T cells in long-lasting Graves disease (dated by TCRdb to the early 2020s). With regard to the full study: Persistent Graves' disease was defined as antithyroid drug treatment for over 5 years with persistently positive TSH receptor autoantibodies. This study used TCR sequencing and RNA sequencing of peripheral blood to compare persistent Graves' disease patients against newly diagnosed Graves' disease patients. The study took place in China and was registered as a clinical trial. TCR sequencing covered some 13 persistent and approximately 20 newly diagnosed Graves' disease patients, some 33 samples in total. Antithyroid drugs had been taken for approximately 10 years on average by persistent Graves' disease patients in the clinical cohort.

Libraries were made using multiplex PCR. The reads were generated on an Illumina HiSeq 4000. TCR beta libraries were built with iRepertoire HTBI primers and Arm-PCR amplification of CDR3 regions. Before sequencing, the PCR products went through gel purification. The paper's processing steps were these. A total of some 65 TRBV and approximately 15 TRBJ segments were identified across samples and were used for gene usage analysis of CDR3 amino acid clonotypes. COPE and FqMerger were used to merge the filtered high-quality paired reads into contigs. BLAST was used to align contigs to IMGT TRBV, TRBD and TRBJ reference genes, with CDR3 defined following IMGT. Highly expanded clones were defined as clonotypes with a frequency above 0.1%. Shannon entropy served as the measure of repertoire diversity, while the Gini coefficient captured V-J evenness. A clonotype was considered public if more than one individual shared it. TCRdb reprocessed the public reads (quality trimming at Q25 with fastp, clone calling with MiXCR) and kept in-frame beta chains. Records with the same CDR3 protein are collapsed into one entry carrying the most frequent genes and DNA. The V and J calls and clone size come from TCRdb's table, not from the authors' own analysis. This sample comprises 650,000 to 850,000 distinct CDR3 sequences, roughly 30% of them detected only once. Roughly 41% of the sample is taken by the ten largest.

Findings and caveats that apply to the study as a whole: Patients with persistent disease shared more public clonotypes (fewer than 3,000) than newly diagnosed patients did (approximately 970). Preferential use of TRBV28, TRBJ1-2 and TRBJ2-5 was observed in persistent disease, whereas TRBV20-1 and TRBJ2-1 were favored in newly diagnosed disease. Compared with newly diagnosed patients, patients with persistent Graves' disease had lower TCR Shannon entropy and fewer highly expanded clones, which suggests clonal expansion. The study examined only peripheral blood because the primary lesion, thyroid tissue, could not be accessed. Only the TCR beta chain was sequenced and analyzed. The authors acknowledged the small sample size as a limitation that may reduce accuracy.

The CDR3 holds 13 amino acids from the cysteine to the phenylalanine. Of all the DNA, just the CDR3 is kept, 39 bases in frame from base 1. The germline V gene specifies MNHNS as CDR1 and SASEGT as CDR2. The germline ends are 13 bases apart after V is trimmed by 3 bases and J by 10 bases. This clonotype was seen many times. Its binding antigen is unknown. The sample holds no much larger clone one base away, and base qualities are not on file. What the time point label conveys for this sample: persistent/refractory GD, antithyroid drugs over 5 years with positive TRAb. RNA was extracted from PBMCs in TRIzol for both TCR sequencing and RNA sequencing. The diagnosis of Graves' disease followed American Thyroid Association guidelines. Patients for the study were recruited at an endocrinology department in Xi'an, China. Each patient gave approximately 9 milliliters of peripheral blood, collected in an EDTA anticoagulant tube. Ficoll Paque Plus density gradient separation was used to isolate PBMCs, and no further T cell sorting was done. An Agilent 2100 Bioanalyzer and agarose gel were used to assess RNA quality, and a NanoDrop 2000 was used to measure RNA concentration.

Rearrangement joined TRBV6-1 to TRBJ2-1; confidence is insufficient to name the D gene. This material consisted of peripheral blood mononuclear cells (PBMCs), taken when the disease was refractory, from a patient treated with antithyroid drugs. The receptor comes from a female donor with Graves disease. The CDR3 region has the sequence CASSDTRSREQFF. The DNA sequence reads TGTGCCAGCAGTGACACCCGTTCCCGGGAGCAGTTCTTC.